These 17 T cell receptor beta chains came from one sample sequenced in a study of T-cell reconstitution after alpha-beta-depleted transplantation in children. Unique molecular identifiers were built into the TCRbeta library. MiXCR, applied by TCRdb to the PCR reads, yields one record per CDR3 protein. The sample has 500,000 to 650,000 distinct CDR3 sequences, 10% to 15% seen once. Specimen: PBMCs, mostly from graft donor cells, collected 360 days after TCRalphabeta/CD19-depleted stem cell transplant. The receptors were sampled from a male patient younger than 18 who had a stem cell transplant for acute myeloid leukemia, so the T cells may come from the graft donor.

The chain uses TRBV11-2 and TRBJ2-7; a weak D match, TRBD2 (7 bases). CDR3 size: 15 residues. Trimming pared 7 bases from V and 1 base from J, leaving 17 bases between. Germline V gives CDR1 SGHAT, CDR2 FQNNGV. The CDR3 spells CASKVGRGLSYEQYF. The DNA for the CDR3 is TGTGCCAGCAAAGTGGGGAGGGGGTTATCCTACGAGCAGTACTTC.

V usage is TRBV29-1 and J usage is TRBJ2-3, with D maybe TRBD2 (7 bases). CDR1 and CDR2 from the germline V gene are SQVTM and ANQGSEA. The CDR3 loop spans 16 amino acids. Trimming removed 1 base from V and 9 bases from J, with 23 bases in between. The CDR3 sequence: CSVEGDKGGITRTQYF. The CDR3 nucleotides are TGCAGCGTTGAAGGAGATAAGGGGGGGATCACAAGAACGCAGTATTTT.

This clonotype was recorded at least ten times. The V call is TRBV7-9, the J call TRBJ2-1; maybe TRBD2 (6 bases). V was shortened by 5 bases and J by 6 bases, with 17 bases between the two germline ends. The CDR3 runs 15 residues. Germline CDR1 is SEHNR and CDR2 is FQNEAQ (reference sequence). The CDR3 DNA sequence: TGTGCCAGCAGCCCCAGGTGGGAGGACGGCAATGAGCAGTTCTTC. Translated, it gives CASSPRWEDGNEQFF.

This clonotype was counted only a few times. The chain links TRBV25-1 to TRBJ2-5, with no clear D. V dropped 8 bases and J dropped 5 bases, with 12 bases sitting between them. Germline V gene lookup returns CDR1 MGHDK and CDR2 SYGVNS. This CDR3 is built from 12 residues. CDR3 region: CASRLDLETQYF. CDR3 nucleotide sequence: TGTGCCAGCCGGCTAGATCTTGAGACCCAGTACTTC.

At least ten counts were recorded for this clonotype. The genes are TRBV5-6 and TRBJ2-7; TRBD1 or TRBD2 may be the D gene (5 bases each). V lost 0 bases, J lost 1 base, and 14 bases lay in between. The CDR3 totals 16 residues. Germline V gene lookup returns CDR1 SGHDT and CDR2 YYEEEE. The CDR3 reads CASSLDPGDPSYEQYF. CDR3 bases: TGTGCCAGCAGCTTGGATCCCGGGGACCCATCCTACGAGCAGTACTTC.

CDR3: CASSLATGGAYYGYTF. CDR3 in DNA: TGCGCCAGCAGCTTGGCTACAGGGGGCGCCTACTATGGCTACACCTTC. This chain connects TRBV5-1 to TRBJ1-2, with TRBD1 matching 9 bases. Germline values: CDR1 SGHRS, CDR2 YFSETQ. Unmatched junction bases numbered 6, after V lost 0 bases and J lost 3 bases. This CDR3 has 16 residues.

The chain employs TRBV2 and TRBJ2-7; 9 nucleotides agree with TRBD1. This CDR3 spans 15 amino acids. V shed 6 bases, J shed 4 bases, and the junction held 10 bases outside the gene matches. Germline loops: CDR1 SNHLY, CDR2 FYNNEI. The chain's CDR3 is CASRTGTGLRYEQYF. The CDR3 DNA reads TGTGCCAGCAGAACCGGGACAGGGTTGCGGTACGAGCAGTACTTC.

This clonotype was counted many times. The gene calls are TRBV29-1 and TRBJ2-5; D unresolved. Germline assignment: CDR1 SQVTM and CDR2 ANQGSEA. V was cut by 5 bases and J by 4 bases, with 11 bases left in between. There are 12 residues in the CDR3. The CDR3 here is CSVKLVTETQYF. Here the CDR3 DNA reads TGCAGCGTTAAATTGGTAACAGAGACCCAGTACTTC.

There are a few counts of this clonotype. The chain is built from TRBV5-4 and TRBJ2-5; 8 nucleotides align to TRBD1. The CDR3 runs 15 residues. V lost 4 bases to trimming and J lost 9 bases; unmatched junction nucleotides: 14. Germline CDR1 and CDR2: SGHNT and YYREEE (reference sequence). The CDR3 protein is CASSTSGTGPRAQYF. CDR3 in DNA: TGTGCCAGCAGCACGAGTGGGACAGGCCCCAGGGCCCAGTACTTC.

This clonotype was observed a handful of times. The CDR3 protein is CASSFYTGAQETQYF. The CDR3 DNA is TGTGCCAGCAGTTTTTACACAGGGGCTCAAGAGACCCAGTACTTC. J is TRBJ2-5 and V is TRBV28; 7 bases agree with TRBD1. V was clipped by 3 bases and J by 2 bases; unmatched bases: 6. The CDR3 length is 15 residues. Germline assignment: CDR1 MDHEN and CDR2 SYDVKM.

The V and J genes are TRBV20-1 and TRBJ2-7; TRBD2 matches 7 bases. CDR1 and CDR2 from the germline V gene are DFQATT and SNEGSKA (reference sequence). The CDR3 is 14 amino acids. With 5 bases clipped from V and 0 bases from J, the junction kept 7 bases outside the gene matches. CDR3 in amino acids: CSAAAGVSSYEQYF. CDR3 sequence (DNA): TGCAGTGCTGCGGCGGGGGTCAGCTCCTACGAGCAGTACTTC.

This clonotype was detected only a few times. The V gene is TRBV28, the J gene TRBJ2-4; 10 nucleotides agree with TRBD2. Germline CDR1 reads MDHEN; CDR2 reads SYDVKM. The CDR3 length is 16 residues. Trimming cost V 6 bases and J 0 bases; bases outside gene matches: 5. Here the CDR3 DNA reads TGTGCCAGCAGGGCTAGCGGGGGTATAGCCAAAAACATTCAGTACTTC. As protein: CASRASGGIAKNIQYF.

In its sample, this clonotype was seen a few times. The rearrangement links TRBV20-1 to TRBJ2-7, with TRBD1 identical over 9 bases. The V gene's germline CDR1 is DFQATT and CDR2 SNEGSKA (reference sequence). J lost 3 bases, V lost 3 bases, and 6 bases had no gene match. The CDR3 spans 14 residues. The CDR3 nucleotides read TGCAGTGCTAGCACTCCGGGACAGGGCTACGAGCAGTACTTC. This encodes CSASTPGQGYEQYF.

Ten or more counts support this clonotype. The gene calls are TRBV12-3 or TRBV12-4 and TRBJ2-1; 10 bases match TRBD2. The CDR3 has 17 residues. The V segment lost 2 bases and the J segment 7 bases; nucleotides outside the gene matches: 11. The CDR3 region is CASSLQAGGRLGNEQFF. The CDR3 DNA is TGTGCCAGCAGTTTACAAGCGGGAGGGCGACTAGGAAATGAGCAGTTCTTC.

This clonotype was picked up a small number of times. V is TRBV4-3 and J is TRBJ2-5; 10 bases are shared with TRBD2. With V trimmed by 0 bases and J by 3 bases, 10 bases remained unmatched. The CDR3 extends over 18 amino acids. CDR1 is LGHNA and CDR2 is YSLEER in the germline V gene. The CDR3 DNA reads as TGCGCCAGCAGCCAAGACCCAGGAACTAGCGGGGAAAAAGAGACCCAGTACTTC. It encodes CASSQDPGTSGEKETQYF.

This clonotype came up a few times. V usage is TRBV20-1 and J usage is TRBJ2-1, with 7 bases matching TRBD1. The CDR3 extends over 15 amino acids. The V segment lost 1 base and the J segment 3 bases; nucleotides outside the gene matches: 6. Germline CDR1 and CDR2: DFQATT and SNEGSKA (reference sequence). Written as DNA, the CDR3 is TGCAGTGCTAGAGCCTCGGGACAGAGCTACAATGAGCAGTTCTTC. It encodes CSARASGQSYNEQFF.

This clonotype has just a few counts. The rearrangement joins TRBV27 to TRBJ1-1; D may be TRBD1 (5 bases). The V gene's germline CDR1 is MNHEY and CDR2 SMNVEV (reference sequence). This CDR3 contains 15 residues. V lost 5 bases, J lost 8 bases, and 21 bases lay in between. This CDR3 reads CASSPGRAGTMEAFF. For the CDR3, the DNA is TGTGCCAGCAGTCCAGGTCGGGCAGGGACGATGGAAGCTTTCTTT.